One and the same sample provided the 21 T cell receptor beta chains below, sequenced in a study of Ad26.COV2.S vaccination and SARS-CoV-2 variants. Sequenced by immunoSEQ multiplex PCR; TCRdb stores in-frame clones only, minus some. The data show around 420,000 clones, with approximately 88% seen just once and less than 4.5% held by the top ten. Sample treatment: about 20 received Ad26.COV2.S at low or high dose, single or two shots; about 5 received placebo; per-sample allocation not given. Each sample was drawn 63 days after the first injection (of vaccine or placebo). The sequencing here drew on peripheral blood, taken in a trial of Ad26.COV2.S vaccine versus placebo. Every receptor here comes from a person between 18 and 59 years old who received the Ad26.COV2.S COVID-19 vaccine or a placebo.

This sequence joins TRBV2 and TRBJ2-3, with 7 bases fitting TRBD2. Germline values: CDR1 SNHLY, CDR2 FYNNEI. This CDR3 contains 14 residues. Germline trimming cut 7 bases from V and 6 bases from J; bases unmatched to any gene: 10. The CDR3 region has the DNA TGTGCCAGCACCCCGGGACTACCCCCGGATACGCAGTATTTT. Translated: CASTPGLPPDTQYF.

DNA of the CDR3: TGTGCCAGCAGTAAACAGGGGCGTCGCACAGATACGCAGTATTTT. This encodes CASSKQGRRTDTQYF. The V call is TRBV6-2 or TRBV6-3, the J call TRBJ2-3; 7 bases align to TRBD1. CDR1 is MNHEY, CDR2 SVGEGT, per germline. The length of the CDR3 is 15 residues. V lost 5 bases to trimming and J lost 1 base; unmatched junction nucleotides: 6.

The chain is built from TRBV19 and TRBJ2-3; D is unclear. The length of the CDR3 is 15 residues. The V and J ends lost 1 base and 4 bases respectively, with 12 bases between them. Germline values: CDR1 LNHDA, CDR2 SQIVND (reference sequence). CDR3 region: CASSIGQSLADTQYF. The CDR3 DNA is TGTGCCAGTAGTATAGGGCAGTCGCTCGCAGATACGCAGTATTTT.

This chain connects TRBV24-1 to TRBJ1-2; D unclear. Germline-derived CDR1 and CDR2 are KGHDR and SFDVKD. The CDR3 has 12 residues. V was clipped by 10 bases and J by 0 bases, with 8 bases between them. The CDR3 here is CATSLANYGYTF. CDR3 nucleotide sequence: TGTGCCACGTCGTTAGCTAACTATGGCTACACCTTC.

This chain joins TRBV7-2 and TRBJ2-3, with 8 bases fitting TRBD2. The CDR3 runs 14 residues. J gave up 4 bases and V 5 bases, and 5 bases lay outside the gene matches. Germline lookup yields CDR1 SGHTA and CDR2 FQGNSA. The CDR3 bases are TGTGCCAGCAGCCCAGGACTAGCCTCAGATACGCAGTATTTT. Encoded protein: CASSPGLASDTQYF.

This clone showed up just once. This same CDR3 is encoded by further DNA sequences in the sample. This chain uses TRBV7-3 with TRBJ2-5; TRBD2 is a possible D gene (5 bases). This CDR3 comprises 13 residues. Trimming left V 0 bases short and J 5 bases short, with 7 bases between. Germline lookup yields CDR1 SGHTA and CDR2 FQGTGA. DNA for the CDR3: TGTGCCAGCAGCTTAACCGGCGGGGAGACCCAGTACTTC. Translation gives CASSLTGGETQYF.

The chain couples TRBV6-5 to TRBJ2-1; the match to TRBD2 covers 7 bases. Germline-derived CDR1 and CDR2 are MNHEY and SVGAGI. This CDR3 is 13 amino acids long. Germline trimming cut 6 bases from V and 7 bases from J; bases unmatched to any gene: 6. This CDR3 reads CASRRQRENEQFF. Here the CDR3 DNA reads TGTGCCAGCAGAAGACAGCGGGAAAATGAGCAGTTCTTC.

As regards this clone: Other DNA sequences in this specimen translate into the identical CDR3. V is TRBV2 and J is TRBJ2-2, with no clear D. The CDR3 covers 14 residues. V lost 9 bases, J lost 2 bases, and 13 bases lay in between. Germline CDR1 is SNHLY and CDR2 is FYNNEI. CDR3 sequence (DNA): TGTGCCAGTAGCCCGACGGTTAACACCGGGGAGCTGTTTTTT. This translates into CASSPTVNTGELFF. Filled out from reference TRBV2 and TRBJ2-2, the complete variable domain reads EPEVTQTPSHQVTQMGQEVILRCVPISNHLYFYWYRQILGQKVEFLVSFYNNEISEKSEIFDDQFSVERPDGSNFTLKIRSTKLEDSAMYFCASSPTVNTGELFFGEGSRLTVL.

The chain couples TRBV4-3 to TRBJ2-7, with TRBD1 as a possible D gene (6 bases). The CDR3 covers 15 residues. V lost 0 bases, J lost 5 bases, and 14 bases lay in between. Germline V CDR1 and CDR2: LGHNA, YSLEER. This CDR3 reads CASSQDPGQLNEQYF. Written as DNA, the CDR3 is TGCGCCAGCAGCCAAGACCCCGGACAGTTGAACGAGCAGTACTTC.

The chain uses TRBV10-3 and TRBJ2-5; 8 bases are shared with TRBD1. CDR3 size: 16 residues. Trimming removed 4 bases from V and 2 bases from J; junction bases left unmatched: 9. Germline-derived CDR1 and CDR2 are ENHRY and SYGVKD. CDR3 protein: CAISGSGTGDQETQYF. CDR3 in DNA: TGTGCCATCAGTGGATCCGGGACAGGAGATCAAGAGACCCAGTACTTC.

This clone turned up a few times. This chain connects TRBV11-2 to TRBJ2-3, with 7 bases matching TRBD1. The V gene end was trimmed by 5 bases and the J gene end by 3 bases; junction bases not matched to a gene: 8. CDR1 is SGHAT, CDR2 FQNNGV, per germline. The CDR3 is made up of 15 amino acids. The CDR3 sequence: CASSVQGRGTDTQYF. The CDR3 nucleotides read TGTGCCAGCAGCGTACAGGGGCGCGGGACAGATACGCAGTATTTT. The full variable domain, completed using reference TRBV11-2 and TRBJ2-3, is EAGVAQSPRYKIIEKRQSVAFWCNPISGHATLYWYQQILGQGPKLLIQFQNNGVVDDSQLPKDRFSAERLKGVDSTLKIQPAKLEDSAVYLCASSVQGRGTDTQYFGPGTRLTVL.

This clone was picked up one time. This chain uses TRBV9 with TRBJ1-1; D not resolved. Per the germline V gene, CDR1 is SGDLS and CDR2 is YYNGEE. The germline V and J ends were trimmed by 4 bases and 3 bases, with 10 bases remaining between them. The CDR3 loop spans 13 amino acids. CDR3 nucleotide sequence: TGTGCCAGCAGCTTGGGAGGGCACACTGAAGCTTTCTTT. It yields the protein CASSLGGHTEAFF.

This rearrangement joins TRBV3-1 (or the pseudogene TRBV3-2) to TRBJ2-5; no clear D gene. The CDR3 has 14 residues. Germline V lookup: CDR1 LGHDT, CDR2 YNNKEL (reference sequence). V was trimmed by 0 bases and J by 4 bases, leaving 9 bases between them. CDR3 in DNA: TGTGCCAGCAGCCAAGATAGCAGGTCAGAGACCCAGTACTTC. Its protein product is CASSQDSRSETQYF.

This clone showed up just a few times. CDR3 bases: TGCGCCAGCAGCAAGGACGGCATGGCGGGCGAGCAGTACTTC. This encodes CASSKDGMAGEQYF. The chain carries TRBV5-1 and TRBJ2-7; the D gene is possibly TRBD2 (5 bases). V was pared by 4 bases and J by 6 bases, with 17 bases between. CDR3 size: 14 residues. CDR1 and CDR2 from the germline V gene are SGHRS and YFSETQ.

The chain is built from TRBV27 and TRBJ2-7; D unclear. Germline CDR1 and CDR2: MNHEY and SMNVEV (reference sequence). The CDR3 runs to 14 residues. The V gene lost 2 bases and the J gene lost 0 bases, with 8 bases spanning the gap. This CDR3 reads CASSLERSSYEQYF. CDR3 coding DNA: TGTGCCAGCAGTTTAGAGAGGAGCTCCTACGAGCAGTACTTC.

The gene calls are TRBV2 and TRBJ1-1; TRBD1 matches 9 bases. CDR3 length: 18 amino acids. Germline CDR1 is SNHLY and CDR2 is FYNNEI. J gave up 0 bases and V 2 bases, and 10 bases lay outside the gene matches. The CDR3 coding sequence is TGTGCCAGCAGTGAACGGGGACAGGGAGTCGGCATGAACACTGAAGCTTTCTTT. Encoded protein: CASSERGQGVGMNTEAFF.

J is TRBJ2-7 and V is TRBV16, with a weak D call TRBD1 (6 bases). Germline V gives CDR1 KGHSY, CDR2 FQNENV. Trimming shortened V by 0 bases and J by 2 bases, and 14 bases separated the two germline ends. The CDR3 is 16 amino acids. The DNA for the CDR3 is TGTGCCAGCAGCCAATCGATGGGGGCCCGAACCTACGAGCAGTACTTC. Translating gives CASSQSMGARTYEQYF.

The chain employs TRBV28 and TRBJ1-2; a possible D gene is TRBD1 (5 bases). From germline, CDR1 is MDHEN and CDR2 SYDVKM. This CDR3 region has 15 residues. Between the trimmed V and J ends, which lost 2 bases and 3 bases, there was a span of 13 bases. This chain's CDR3 is CASSLIPGRDYGYTF. For the CDR3, the DNA is TGTGCCAGCAGTTTAATACCGGGACGAGACTATGGCTACACCTTC.

The V and J genes are TRBV29-1 and TRBJ2-7; weak D call: TRBD1 (5 bases). V lost 6 bases to trimming and J lost 2 bases, with 17 bases between them. The CDR3 totals 14 residues. The germline CDR1 and CDR2 sequences are SQVTM and ANQGSEA. The CDR3 here is CSVHQGFPPYEQYF. In DNA, the CDR3 is TGCAGCGTACATCAGGGTTTCCCTCCCTACGAGCAGTACTTC.

The rearrangement uses TRBV30 and TRBJ2-5; 16 positions match TRBD2. Trimming took 4 bases from V and 5 from J; bases not matched to a gene: 10. CDR1 is GTSNPN, CDR2 SVGIG, per germline (reference sequence). The CDR3 is 17 residues long. CDR3 sequence reads: CAWTTGTSGGARETQYF. The CDR3 bases are TGTGCCTGGACAACCGGGACTAGCGGGGGGGCGAGGGAGACCCAGTACTTC.

V and J are TRBV7-9 and TRBJ2-2, with 7 positions matching TRBD1. The germline V gene encodes CDR1 SEHNR and CDR2 FQNEAQ (reference sequence). V lost 6 bases to trimming and J lost 0 bases; unmatched junction nucleotides: 10. This CDR3 contains 17 residues. DNA for the CDR3: TGTGCCAGCAGACCTACAGGGGCTCGGGCGAACACCGGGGAGCTGTTTTTT. Translation: CASRPTGARANTGELFF.